This T cell receptor beta chain appears in the sequencing data of a study of identical twins. cDNA molecules carried unique molecular identifiers, and template switching added a universal primer site. One entry per CDR3 protein, called by TCRdb with MiXCR from the 5' RACE reads. The data show about 300,000 distinct CDR3 sequences, roughly 12% seen once. Worth noting for this clonotype: The antigen is not known.

Overall study findings and caveats: For cord blood, abundant beta clonotypes had fewer insertions, unlike memory repertoires, which showed none. Twin-shared out-of-frame alpha sequences showed excess low generation probability.

These same data were also listed under a study on yellow fever vaccine responses in identical twins. That publication notes: Twins reportedly showed a vaccine T cell response that seemed partly convergent and partly personalized.

Sequencing input: CD8+ T cells sorted from blood. The clonotype originates from a woman aged 18-29 years in good health.

As DNA, the CDR3 is TGTGCCAGCAGCTTCCGACTAGCAGAATACAATGAGCAGTTCTTC. It yields the protein CASSFRLAEYNEQFF. V gene TRBV5-5 combines with J gene TRBJ2-1, with 7 bases lining up with TRBD2. Germline values: CDR1 SGHKS, CDR2 YYEKEE (reference sequence). The CDR3 covers 15 residues. The V segment lost 2 bases and the J segment 4 bases; nucleotides outside the gene matches: 6. The full variable domain, with the rest looked up from reference TRBV5-5 and TRBJ2-1, is DAGVTQSPTHLIKTRGQQVTLRCSPISGHKSVSWYQQVLGQGPQFIFQYYEKEERGRGNFPDRFSARQFPNYSSELNVNALLLGDSALYLCASSFRLAEYNEQFFGPGTRLTVL.